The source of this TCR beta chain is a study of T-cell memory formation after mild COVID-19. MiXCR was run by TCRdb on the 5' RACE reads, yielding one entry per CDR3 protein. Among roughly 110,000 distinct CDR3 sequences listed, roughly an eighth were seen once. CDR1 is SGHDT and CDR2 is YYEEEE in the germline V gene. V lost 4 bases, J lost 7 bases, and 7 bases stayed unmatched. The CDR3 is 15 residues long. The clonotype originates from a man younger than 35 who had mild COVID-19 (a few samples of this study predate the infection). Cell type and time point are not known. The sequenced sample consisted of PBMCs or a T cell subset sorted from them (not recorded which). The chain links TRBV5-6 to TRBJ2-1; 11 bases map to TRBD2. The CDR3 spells CASSLPSGGINEQFF. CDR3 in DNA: TGTGCCAGCAGCCTACCTAGCGGGGGGATAAATGAGCAGTTCTTC.